Listed below are T cell receptor beta chains from one sample, sequenced in a study of T cells in Graves' hyperthyroidism and ophthalmopathy. TCRdb fed the multiplex PCR reads into MiXCR, producing one record per CDR3 protein. The sample consists of over 700,000 distinct CDR3 sequences, approximately 40% of them appearing once. Sequencing used blood. The receptor source for this set is a young man with Graves' hyperthyroidism. The CDR3 runs from the conserved cysteine through the conserved F or W. The D gene is left open where the match is weak. The size field is filled for only some rows; it gives once, few, many or a size class.

TGTGCCAGCAGCTTAGGGGACAGGACTAACTACGAGCAGTACTTC CASSLGDRTNYEQYF TRBJ2-7 TRBD1 few TRBV7-6
TGTGCCAGCAGCCAAGCTATCACTAGCGGGGCCTACGAGCAGTACTTC CASSQAITSGAYEQYF TRBJ2-7 TRBD2 . TRBV11-2
TGCGCCAGCAGCGATGACAGGGGGCTCGACACCGGGGAGCTGTTTTTT CASSDDRGLDTGELFF TRBJ2-2 TRBD1 . TRBV5-1
TGTGCCACCAGCAGAGATCCCGATGGCTACACCTTC CATSRDPDGYTF TRBJ1-2 . . TRBV15
TGTGCCAGCACCCGACAGGATCTCCTCGAGCAGTACTTC CASTRQDLLEQYF TRBJ2-7 . many TRBV12-3/TRBV12-4
TGTGCCAGCAGCGGTCTCGACTTCCAGGAGCCCTACGAGCAGTACTTC CASSGLDFQEPYEQYF TRBJ2-7 . . TRBV9
TGCAGCGCCACGTACAATGAGCAGTACTTC CSATYNEQYF TRBJ2-7 . once TRBV29-1
TGTGCCACCAGTGACCCGGGTCGCGACGGGGAGCTGTTTTTT CATSDPGRDGELFF TRBJ2-2 . many TRBV24-1
TGTGCCATCAGTGCACGACAGGGAGGCAATCAGCCCCAGCATTTT CAISARQGGNQPQHF TRBJ1-5 TRBD1 . TRBV10-3
TGTGCCAGCAGCCCGAACTGGCGCCTCCTCCACTTT CASSPNWRLLHF TRBJ1-6 . many TRBV12-3/TRBV12-4
TGCGCCAGCAGCCTCGGACAGGGTCGGGAAAAACTGTTTTTT CASSLGQGREKLFF TRBJ1-4 TRBD1 many TRBV7-9
TGTGCCACCAGCTCACGACAGACCCTCACTGAAGCTTTCTTT CATSSRQTLTEAFF TRBJ1-1 . . TRBV13
TGTGCCACCAGCAGCCAGGGACAGAATTCACCCCTCCACTTT CATSSQGQNSPLHF TRBJ1-6 TRBD1 . TRBV15
TGTGCCAGCAGTCTCCAGGGGCGGGATTCACCCCTCCACTTT CASSLQGRDSPLHF TRBJ1-6 . . TRBV12-3/TRBV12-4
TGTGCCAGCAGTTTATCCGCGAATCAGCCCCAGCATTTT CASSLSANQPQHF TRBJ1-5 . many TRBV12-3/TRBV12-4
TGCAGTGCTGAGAGAAGGGGGGCCGGGACTGAAGCTTTCTTT CSAERRGAGTEAFF TRBJ1-1 . . TRBV20-1
TGTGCCAGCAGGGATGGGGGGCGCCTGGGTTCACCCCTCCACTTT CASRDGGRLGSPLHF TRBJ1-6 . few TRBV12-3/TRBV12-4
TGCAGCCACCGGGACAGGGGAATAAACACTGAAGCTTTCTTT CSHRDRGINTEAFF TRBJ1-1 TRBD1 many TRBV29-1
TGCAGTGTCGCGCGTGGGCACATGAACACTGAAGCTTTCTTT CSVARGHMNTEAFF TRBJ1-1 . many TRBV20-1
TGCAGCGTTAACACGGACAGGGGGTACGAGCAGTACTTC CSVNTDRGYEQYF TRBJ2-7 TRBD1 many TRBV29-1
TGTGCCAGCAGCTTGCAAACAGGGGATACTCAGCCCCAGCATTTT CASSLQTGDTQPQHF TRBJ1-5 TRBD1 . TRBV7-9
TGTGCCGCTAGTCTGACAGGGGGCAATCAGCCCCAGCATTTT CAASLTGGNQPQHF TRBJ1-5 TRBD1 many TRBV19
TGTGCCAGCAGCCAAGTCGGTGAGGGGAGCGAGCAGTACTTC CASSQVGEGSEQYF TRBJ2-7 . few TRBV4-2
TGTGCCAGCAGTCCGGGAACGATAGAAGCGAGGGGAGGGGGAAAACTGTTTTTT CASSPGTIEARGGGKLFF TRBJ1-4 . . TRBV9
TGTGCCAGCAGCTTAACCGGACATACCGGGGAGCTGTTTTTT CASSLTGHTGELFF TRBJ2-2 . few TRBV7-3
TGCGCCAGCAGCCCTGGACATCAGAATTCACCCCTCCACTTT CASSPGHQNSPLHF TRBJ1-6 . many TRBV5-1
TGTGCCAGCTCACCACCCAGGGAGGATGGCTACACCTTC CASSPPREDGYTF TRBJ1-2 . . TRBV25-1
TGTGCCAGCAGCTCCCAGACAGGCGTCGACGGCTACACCTTC CASSSQTGVDGYTF TRBJ1-2 . many TRBV7-9
TGTGCCAGCACCCCAGGGGCGGGGGATTATGGCTACACCTTC CASTPGAGDYGYTF TRBJ1-2 . . TRBV9
TGTGCCAGCAGTTCTCCGGGACACCGGCTAGGGGAACTGTTTTTT CASSSPGHRLGELFF TRBJ1-4 . few TRBV7-8
TGTGCCAGCACTAGACAGGGCCCGAACACTGAAGCTTTCTTT CASTRQGPNTEAFF TRBJ1-1 TRBD1 . TRBV6-1
TGCGCCAGCAGCCAAGTCCACGACAATAGGGCTGGTGGCTACACCTTC CASSQVHDNRAGGYTF TRBJ1-2 . few TRBV4-1
TGTGCCAGCAGTGACTGGCCGACGAACACTGAAGCTTTCTTT CASSDWPTNTEAFF TRBJ1-1 . many TRBV2
TGTGCCAGCAGCGGATGGGACAGGGGCGTTGAAAAACTGTTTTTT CASSGWDRGVEKLFF TRBJ1-4 TRBD1 . TRBV5-6
TGCAGCATTTGGACCGACTATGGCTACACCTTC CSIWTDYGYTF TRBJ1-2 . many TRBV29-1
TGCAGTGCTATCTCAGGGGCGAACACTGAAGCTTTCTTT CSAISGANTEAFF TRBJ1-1 . many TRBV20-1
TGTGCCAGCAGTTCGCCAGGGGCAGGGACCCAGTACTTC CASSSPGAGTQYF TRBJ2-5 . once TRBV13
TGTGCCAGCAGCCCTGGGGCTAGCGGTCTTACGTCCACCGGGGAGCTGTTTTTT CASSPGASGLTSTGELFF TRBJ2-2 TRBD2 . TRBV4-2
TGTGCCAGCAGCTTACCGGGACTAGCGCACGGGGAGCTGTTTTTT CASSLPGLAHGELFF TRBJ2-2 TRBD2 . TRBV5-4
TGCGCCAGCAGCCAATCCACAGGTTCTGAAAAACTGTTTTTT CASSQSTGSEKLFF TRBJ1-4 . few TRBV4-1
TGTGCCAGCAGCTTGGCGAGGACAGCAAATCAGCCCCAGCATTTT CASSLARTANQPQHF TRBJ1-5 . many TRBV5-5
TGCAGTGCTAGAGCGGCAATAGCGGGAGGGACCGGGGAGCTGTTTTTT CSARAAIAGGTGELFF TRBJ2-2 TRBD2 . TRBV20-1
TGCGCCAGCAGCCAAGATCGAGGGTGGGAATCCTACTCTGGGGCCAACGTCCTGACTTTC CASSQDRGWESYSGANVLTF TRBJ2-6 . few TRBV4-1
TGTGCCAGCAGCTTAGGGGACAGGGTGCCTGGAAACACCATATATTTT CASSLGDRVPGNTIYF TRBJ1-3 TRBD1 few TRBV7-2
TGTGCCAGCAGCGAAAGGAGGTCCGGGGAGCTGTTTTTT CASSERRSGELFF TRBJ2-2 . few TRBV9
TGTGCCAGCAGTGTCACTATACCCAGCTCCTACGAGCAGTACTTC CASSVTIPSSYEQYF TRBJ2-7 . . TRBV5-1
TGTGCCGCCAGCAGAGATCTCGGGACAGGGGGCGTTTTGAGCTATGGCTACACCTTC CAASRDLGTGGVLSYGYTF TRBJ1-2 TRBD1 . TRBV15
TGTGCCAGCAGCGTAGGAGCGGGAGCTAATAAGGACGAGCAGTACTTC CASSVGAGANKDEQYF TRBJ2-7 TRBD2 once TRBV9
TGTGCCAGCAGCACGCTAGGGGACAGTTCTAACTATGGCTACACCTTC CASSTLGDSSNYGYTF TRBJ1-2 TRBD1 . TRBV13
TGTGCCAGCAGCTTAGAGGGAGTTGGGAATTCACCCCTCCACTTT CASSLEGVGNSPLHF TRBJ1-6 . . TRBV11-2